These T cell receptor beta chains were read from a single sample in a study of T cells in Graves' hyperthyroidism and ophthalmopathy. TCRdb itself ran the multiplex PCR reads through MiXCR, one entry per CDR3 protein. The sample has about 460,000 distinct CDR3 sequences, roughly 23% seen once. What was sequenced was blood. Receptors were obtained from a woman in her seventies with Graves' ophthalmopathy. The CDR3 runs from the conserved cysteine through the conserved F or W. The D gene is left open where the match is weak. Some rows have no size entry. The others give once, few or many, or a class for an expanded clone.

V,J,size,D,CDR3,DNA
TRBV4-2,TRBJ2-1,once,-,CASSQDGSGTYNEQFF,TGTGCCAGCAGCCAAGATGGGTCGGGAACCTACAATGAGCAGTTCTTC
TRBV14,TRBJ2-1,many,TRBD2,CASSRRRAGETYNEQFF,TGTGCCAGCAGCCGACGGAGAGCGGGAGAAACCTACAATGAGCAGTTCTTC
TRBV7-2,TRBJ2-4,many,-,CASSPPSPGNIQYF,TGTGCCAGCAGTCCACCCTCTCCGGGTAACATTCAGTACTTC
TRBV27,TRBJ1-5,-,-,CASSLFGRGANHQPQHF,TGTGCCAGCAGTTTATTCGGGCGGGGGGCGAACCATCAGCCCCAGCATTTT
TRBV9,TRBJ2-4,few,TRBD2,CASSPGLAGGLAKNIQYF,TGTGCCAGCAGCCCGGGACTAGCGGGAGGACTAGCCAAAAACATTCAGTACTTC
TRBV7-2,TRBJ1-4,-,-,CASSFWQNEKLFF,TGTGCCAGCAGCTTTTGGCAGAATGAAAAACTGTTTTTT
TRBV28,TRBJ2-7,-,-,CASRRQGGGYEQYF,TGTGCCAGCAGGCGACAGGGCGGAGGGTACGAGCAGTACTTC
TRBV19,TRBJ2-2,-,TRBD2,CASRPAGGRNTGELFF,TGTGCCAGTAGACCCGCCGGCGGGAGGAACACCGGGGAGCTGTTTTTT
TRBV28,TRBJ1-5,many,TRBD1,CASSLGTGGPRQPQHF,TGTGCCAGCAGTCTAGGGACAGGGGGCCCTAGGCAGCCCCAGCATTTT
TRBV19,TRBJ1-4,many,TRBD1,CASSPLGTGVEKLFF,TGTGCCAGTAGTCCCCTCGGGACAGGGGTTGAAAAACTGTTTTTT
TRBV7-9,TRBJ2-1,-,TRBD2,CASSLGAGENNEQFF,TGTGCCAGCAGCTTAGGAGCGGGAGAGAACAATGAGCAGTTCTTC
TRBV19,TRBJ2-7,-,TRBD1,CASSIRPGQGVYEQYF,TGTGCCAGTAGTATAAGGCCAGGACAGGGAGTCTACGAGCAGTACTTC
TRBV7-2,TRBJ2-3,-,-,CASSLNPTSPYTDTQYF,TGTGCCAGCAGCCTGAATCCGACTAGTCCCTACACAGATACGCAGTATTTT
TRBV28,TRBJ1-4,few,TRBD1,CASSKQGVNEKLFF,TGTGCCAGCAGTAAGCAGGGGGTTAATGAAAAACTGTTTTTT
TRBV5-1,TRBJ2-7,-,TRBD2,CASSDGGISYEQYF,TGCGCCAGCAGCGACGGGGGGATCTCCTACGAGCAGTACTTC
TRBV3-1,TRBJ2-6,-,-,CASSPYRDRANVLTF,TGTGCCAGCAGCCCATACCGGGACAGGGCCAACGTCCTGACTTTC
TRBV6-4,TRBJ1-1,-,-,CASSDSAGSHTEAFF,TGTGCCAGCAGTGACTCGGCCGGTTCACACACTGAAGCTTTCTTT
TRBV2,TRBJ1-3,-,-,CASSEDSPPNTIYF,TGTGCCAGCAGTGAAGACAGCCCACCAAACACCATATATTTT
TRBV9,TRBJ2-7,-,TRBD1,CASSVARTGPDEQYF,TGTGCCAGCAGCGTAGCGAGGACAGGGCCCGACGAGCAGTACTTC
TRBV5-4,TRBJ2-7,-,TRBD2,CASSLDGTSGRVKQYF,TGTGCCAGCAGCTTGGACGGGACTAGCGGGAGGGTCAAGCAGTACTTC
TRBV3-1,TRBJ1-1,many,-,CASSPQAEGTEAFF,TGTGCCAGCAGCCCCCAGGCGGAGGGCACTGAAGCTTTCTTT
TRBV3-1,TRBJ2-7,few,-,CASSQAVGGYEQYF,TGTGCCAGCAGCCAGGCGGTAGGGGGATACGAGCAGTACTTC
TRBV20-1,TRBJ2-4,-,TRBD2,CSARREIRNIQYF,TGCAGTGCACGGCGGGAGATAAGGAACATTCAGTACTTC
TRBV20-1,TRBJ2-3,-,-,CSARDLDQTRGDTQYF,TGCAGTGCTAGAGATCTCGACCAAACGAGGGGGGATACGCAGTATTTT
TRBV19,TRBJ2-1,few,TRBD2,CASSSTSSGRAEQFF,TGTGCCAGTAGTTCAACCTCTAGCGGTCGAGCTGAGCAGTTCTTC
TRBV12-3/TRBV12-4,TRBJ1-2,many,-,CASSFNRANYGYTF,TGTGCCAGCAGTTTTAACAGGGCTAACTATGGCTACACCTTC
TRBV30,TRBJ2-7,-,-,CAWSDTLFDEQYF,TGTGCCTGGAGTGACACTCTTTTCGACGAGCAGTACTTC
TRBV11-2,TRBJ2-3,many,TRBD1,CASRRQGGTDTQYF,TGTGCCAGCAGGAGACAGGGGGGCACAGATACGCAGTATTTT
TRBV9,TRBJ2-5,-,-,CASSGPRGRIETQYF,TGTGCCAGCAGCGGCCCAAGGGGTCGTATTGAGACCCAGTACTTC
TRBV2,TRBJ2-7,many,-,CASSSVLSGGVAQYF,TGTGCCAGCAGTTCGGTCTTGAGCGGTGGAGTCGCGCAGTACTTC
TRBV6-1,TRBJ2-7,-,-,CASSRHRVEQYF,TGTGCCAGCAGTCGTCACAGGGTCGAGCAGTACTTC
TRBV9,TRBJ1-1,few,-,CASSVALKAGGDTEAFF,TGTGCCAGCAGCGTAGCCCTCAAGGCGGGGGGGGATACTGAAGCTTTCTTT
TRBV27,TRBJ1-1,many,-,CASSDRATEAFF,TGTGCCAGCAGTGATAGGGCCACTGAAGCTTTCTTT
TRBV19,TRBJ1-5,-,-,CASTGMNSNQPQHF,TGTGCCAGCACCGGGATGAATAGCAATCAGCCCCAGCATTTT
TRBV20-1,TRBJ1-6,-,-,CSARVPGRSSPLHF,TGCAGTGCTAGAGTGCCGGGGAGGAGTTCACCCCTCCACTTT
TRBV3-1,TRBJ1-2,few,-,CASSQEMGGYTF,TGTGCCAGCAGCCAAGAGATGGGAGGCTACACCTTC
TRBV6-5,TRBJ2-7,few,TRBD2,CASPYPPRGRLAGGGIYEQYF,TGTGCCAGCCCATACCCCCCCAGGGGGCGGCTAGCGGGAGGAGGCATCTACGAGCAGTACTTC
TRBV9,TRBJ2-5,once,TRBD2,CASSVAKGAAGEETQYF,TGTGCCAGCAGCGTGGCGAAAGGGGCAGCGGGGGAAGAGACCCAGTACTTC
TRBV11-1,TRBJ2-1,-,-,CASSLRIADEQFF,TGTGCCAGCAGCTTAAGAATCGCGGATGAGCAGTTCTTC
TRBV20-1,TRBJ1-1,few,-,CSATGTPRATEAFF,TGCAGTGCTACCGGGACCCCACGTGCCACTGAAGCTTTCTTT
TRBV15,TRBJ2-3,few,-,CATSGGAARTDTQYF,TGTGCCACCAGCGGAGGGGCAGCTCGCACAGATACGCAGTATTTT
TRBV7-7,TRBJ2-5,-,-,CASSLGTLPGETQYF,TGTGCTAGCAGCTTAGGTACCCTCCCCGGGGAGACCCAGTACTTC
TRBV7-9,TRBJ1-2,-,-,CASSMGEGISSFGYTF,TGTGCCAGCAGCATGGGGGAGGGAATCTCCTCCTTTGGCTACACCTTC